This entry is about one T cell receptor (beta chain). Using immunoSEQ multiplex PCR, the repertoire was profiled, and TCRdb retains in-frame clones only, with some absent. The sample lists 76,000 or so clones, 65% to 90% seen once, with approximately 0.63% in the top ten. The sample comes from a study of OX40 agonist ivuxolimab in advanced cancers. In the study overall: Cohort: 75% to 90% men, mean age approximately 66, aged roughly 23 to 79.

The length of the CDR3 is 12 residues. CDR1 SGHVS and CDR2 FQNEAQ come from the germline V gene. With 4 bases removed from V and 5 bases from J, the gap between germline ends came to 7 bases. The specimen was CD4+ or CD8+ T cells sorted from blood, collected in a trial of the OX40 agonist ivuxolimab. The V gene is TRBV7-8, the J gene TRBJ2-3; tentatively, D is TRBD1 (5 bases). The receptor was isolated from an adult with an advanced solid tumor such as melanoma, head and neck, liver or kidney cancer. This CDR3 is CASSYTGDTQYF. The CDR3 nucleotides read TGTGCCAGCAGCTACACAGGAGATACGCAGTATTTT.